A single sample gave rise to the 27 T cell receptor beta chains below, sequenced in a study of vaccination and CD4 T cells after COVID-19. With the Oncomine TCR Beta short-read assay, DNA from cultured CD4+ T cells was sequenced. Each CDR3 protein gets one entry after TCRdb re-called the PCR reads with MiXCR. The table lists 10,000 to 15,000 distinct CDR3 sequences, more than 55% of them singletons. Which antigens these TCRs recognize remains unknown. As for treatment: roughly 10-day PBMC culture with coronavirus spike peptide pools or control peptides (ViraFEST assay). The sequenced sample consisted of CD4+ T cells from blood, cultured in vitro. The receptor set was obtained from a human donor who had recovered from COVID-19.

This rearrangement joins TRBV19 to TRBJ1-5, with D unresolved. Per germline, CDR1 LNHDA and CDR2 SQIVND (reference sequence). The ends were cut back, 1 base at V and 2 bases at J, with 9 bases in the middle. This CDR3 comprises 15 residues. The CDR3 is CASSIVGSGNQPQHF. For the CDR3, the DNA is TGTGCCAGTAGTATAGTTGGGTCGGGCAATCAGCCCCAGCATTTT.

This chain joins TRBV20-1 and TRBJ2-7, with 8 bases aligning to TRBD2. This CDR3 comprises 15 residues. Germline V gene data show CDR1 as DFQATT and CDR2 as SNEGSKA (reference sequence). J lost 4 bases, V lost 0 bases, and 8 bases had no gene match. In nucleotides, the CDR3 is TGCAGTGCTAGAGACGTCAAGCGGGAGTTTTACGAGCAGTACTTC. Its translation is CSARDVKREFYEQYF.

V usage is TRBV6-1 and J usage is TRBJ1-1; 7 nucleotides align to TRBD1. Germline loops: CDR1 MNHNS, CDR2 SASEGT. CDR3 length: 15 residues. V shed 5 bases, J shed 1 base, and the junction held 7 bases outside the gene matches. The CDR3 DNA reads TGTGCCAGCAGTCCGCCGGGACAGAAGAACACTGAAGCTTTCTTT. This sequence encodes CASSPPGQKNTEAFF.

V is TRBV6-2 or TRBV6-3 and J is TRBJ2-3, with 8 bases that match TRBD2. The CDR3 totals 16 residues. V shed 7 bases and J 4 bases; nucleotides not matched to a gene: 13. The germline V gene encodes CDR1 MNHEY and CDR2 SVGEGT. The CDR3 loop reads CASNDGGTRFPDTQYF. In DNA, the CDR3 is TGTGCCAGCAACGATGGGGGGACTAGGTTTCCAGATACGCAGTATTTT.

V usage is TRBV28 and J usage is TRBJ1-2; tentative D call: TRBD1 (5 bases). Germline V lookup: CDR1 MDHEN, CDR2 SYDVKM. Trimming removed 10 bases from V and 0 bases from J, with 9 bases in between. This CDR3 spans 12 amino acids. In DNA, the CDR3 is TGTGCCACCAGACAGTCTAACTATGGCTACACCTTC. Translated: CATRQSNYGYTF.

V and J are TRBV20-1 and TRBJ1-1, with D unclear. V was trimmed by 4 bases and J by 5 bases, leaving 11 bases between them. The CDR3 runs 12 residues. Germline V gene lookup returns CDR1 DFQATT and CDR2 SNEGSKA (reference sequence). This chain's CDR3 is CSAKKGGTEAFF. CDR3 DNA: TGCAGTGCTAAAAAGGGAGGGACTGAAGCTTTCTTT.

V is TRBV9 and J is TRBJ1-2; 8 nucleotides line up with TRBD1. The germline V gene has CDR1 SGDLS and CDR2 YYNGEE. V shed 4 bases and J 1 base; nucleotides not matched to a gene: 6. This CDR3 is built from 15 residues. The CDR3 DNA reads TGTGCCAGCAGCTCGGGCAGGGGGCTTAACTATGGCTACACCTTC. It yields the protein CASSSGRGLNYGYTF.

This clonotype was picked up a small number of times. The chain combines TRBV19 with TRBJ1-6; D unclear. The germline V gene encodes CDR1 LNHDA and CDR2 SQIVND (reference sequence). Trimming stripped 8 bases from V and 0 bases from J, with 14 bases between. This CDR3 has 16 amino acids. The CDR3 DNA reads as TGTGCCAGTGGGCTCGATGGGAGCTCCTATAATTCACCCCTCCACTTT. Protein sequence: CASGLDGSSYNSPLHF.

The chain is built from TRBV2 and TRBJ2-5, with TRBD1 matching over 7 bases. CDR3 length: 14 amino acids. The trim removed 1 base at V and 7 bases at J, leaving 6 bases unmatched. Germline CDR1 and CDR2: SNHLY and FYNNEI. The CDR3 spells CASSEGDRVGTQYF. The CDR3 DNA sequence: TGTGCCAGCAGTGAAGGAGACAGGGTCGGGACCCAGTACTTC. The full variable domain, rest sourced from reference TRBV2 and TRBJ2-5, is EPEVTQTPSHQVTQMGQEVILRCVPISNHLYFYWYRQILGQKVEFLVSFYNNEISEKSEIFDDQFSVERPDGSNFTLKIRSTKLEDSAMYFCASSEGDRVGTQYFGPGTRLLVL.

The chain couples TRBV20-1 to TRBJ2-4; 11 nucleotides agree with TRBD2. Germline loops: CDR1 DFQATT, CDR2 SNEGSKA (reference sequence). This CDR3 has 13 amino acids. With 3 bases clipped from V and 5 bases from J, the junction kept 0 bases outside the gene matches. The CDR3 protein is CSARGLAENIQYF. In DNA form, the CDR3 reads TGCAGTGCTAGGGGACTAGCGGAAAACATTCAGTACTTC.

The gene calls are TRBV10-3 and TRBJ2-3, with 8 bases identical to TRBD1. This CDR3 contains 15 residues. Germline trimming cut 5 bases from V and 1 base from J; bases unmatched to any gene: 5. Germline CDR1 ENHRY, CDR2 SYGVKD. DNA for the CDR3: TGTGCCATCAGTAGACAGGGGTCGGGCACAGATACGCAGTATTTT. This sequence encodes CAISRQGSGTDTQYF.

The CDR3 coding sequence is TGCAGTGCTAGAGATCTTAAGACTAGCGGGAGAACCGGGGAGCTGTTTTTT. Translated, it gives CSARDLKTSGRTGELFF. The chain has TRBV20-1 and TRBJ2-2; 12 nucleotides line up with TRBD2. The germline CDR1 and CDR2 sequences are DFQATT and SNEGSKA (reference sequence). The CDR3 length is 17 residues. The trim removed 0 bases at V and 5 bases at J, leaving 7 bases unmatched.

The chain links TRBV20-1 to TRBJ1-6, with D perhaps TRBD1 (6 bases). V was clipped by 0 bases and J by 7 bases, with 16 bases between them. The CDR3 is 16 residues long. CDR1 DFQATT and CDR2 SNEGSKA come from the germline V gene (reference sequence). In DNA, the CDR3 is TGCAGTGCTAGAGATAGGGAACAGGGAGAAAATTCACCCCTCCACTTT. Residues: CSARDREQGENSPLHF.

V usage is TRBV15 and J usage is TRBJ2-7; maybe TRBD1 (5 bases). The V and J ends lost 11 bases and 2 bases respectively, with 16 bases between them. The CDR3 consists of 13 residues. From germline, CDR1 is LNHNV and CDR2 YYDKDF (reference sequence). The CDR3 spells CAAGNPSTYEQYF. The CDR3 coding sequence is TGTGCCGCAGGGAACCCATCCACCTACGAGCAGTACTTC.

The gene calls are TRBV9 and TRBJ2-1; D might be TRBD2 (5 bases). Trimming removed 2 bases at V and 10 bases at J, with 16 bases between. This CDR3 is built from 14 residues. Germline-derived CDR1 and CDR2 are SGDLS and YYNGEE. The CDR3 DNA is TGTGCCAGCAGCGTGGAGGTCAGAACTAAAGAGCAGTTCTTC. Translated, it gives CASSVEVRTKEQFF.

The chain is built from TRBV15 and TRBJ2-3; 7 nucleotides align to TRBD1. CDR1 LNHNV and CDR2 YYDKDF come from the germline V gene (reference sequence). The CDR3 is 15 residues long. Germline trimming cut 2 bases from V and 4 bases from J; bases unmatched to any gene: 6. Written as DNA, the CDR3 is TGTGCCACCAGCAGATCGGTTCAGGGGGCAGATACGCAGTATTTT. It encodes CATSRSVQGADTQYF.

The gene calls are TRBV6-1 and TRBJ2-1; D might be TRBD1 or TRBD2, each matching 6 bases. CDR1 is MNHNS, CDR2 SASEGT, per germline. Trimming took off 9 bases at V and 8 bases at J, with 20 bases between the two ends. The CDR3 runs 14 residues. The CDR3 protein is CASTTQGLIDEQFF. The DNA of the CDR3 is TGTGCCAGTACCACACAGGGACTGATCGATGAGCAGTTCTTC.

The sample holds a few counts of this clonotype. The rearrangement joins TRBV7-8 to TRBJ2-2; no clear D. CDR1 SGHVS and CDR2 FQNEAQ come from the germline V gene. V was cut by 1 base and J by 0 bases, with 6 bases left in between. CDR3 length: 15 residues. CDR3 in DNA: TGTGCCAGCAGCTTAGTATACTCGAACACCGGGGAGCTGTTTTTT. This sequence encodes CASSLVYSNTGELFF.

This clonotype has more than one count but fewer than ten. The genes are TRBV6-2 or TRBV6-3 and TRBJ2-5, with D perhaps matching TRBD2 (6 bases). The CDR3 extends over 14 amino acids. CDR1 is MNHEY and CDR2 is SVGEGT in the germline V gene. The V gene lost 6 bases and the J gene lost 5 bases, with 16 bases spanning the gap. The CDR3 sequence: CASRGRWELETQYF. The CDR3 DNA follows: TGTGCCAGCAGAGGGAGGTGGGAGTTGGAGACCCAGTACTTC.

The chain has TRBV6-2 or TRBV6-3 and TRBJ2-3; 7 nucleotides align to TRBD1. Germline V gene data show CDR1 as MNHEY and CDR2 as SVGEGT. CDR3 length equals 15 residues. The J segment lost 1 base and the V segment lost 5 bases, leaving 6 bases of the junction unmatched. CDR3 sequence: CASSTLGGGTDTQYF. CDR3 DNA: TGTGCCAGCAGTACGCTAGGGGGCGGCACAGATACGCAGTATTTT.

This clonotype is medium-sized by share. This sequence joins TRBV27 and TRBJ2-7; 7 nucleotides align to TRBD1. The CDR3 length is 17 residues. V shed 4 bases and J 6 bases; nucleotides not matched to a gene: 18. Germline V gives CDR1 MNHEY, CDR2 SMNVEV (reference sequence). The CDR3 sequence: CASSSEMPQGPPAEQYF. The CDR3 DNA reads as TGTGCCAGCAGTTCAGAGATGCCACAGGGGCCCCCCGCCGAGCAGTACTTC.

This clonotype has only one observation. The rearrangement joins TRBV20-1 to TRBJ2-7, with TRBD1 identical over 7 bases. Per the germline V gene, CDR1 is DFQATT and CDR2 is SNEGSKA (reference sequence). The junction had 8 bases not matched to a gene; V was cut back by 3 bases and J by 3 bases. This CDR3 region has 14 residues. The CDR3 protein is CSARPDRSDYEQYF. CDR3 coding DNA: TGCAGTGCTAGGCCGGACAGGAGTGACTACGAGCAGTACTTC.

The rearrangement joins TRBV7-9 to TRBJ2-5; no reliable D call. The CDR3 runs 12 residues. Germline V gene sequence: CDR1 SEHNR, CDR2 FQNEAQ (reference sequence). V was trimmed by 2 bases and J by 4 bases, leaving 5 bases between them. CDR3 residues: CASSLLGETQYF. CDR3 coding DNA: TGTGCCAGCAGCTTATTGGGAGAGACCCAGTACTTC.

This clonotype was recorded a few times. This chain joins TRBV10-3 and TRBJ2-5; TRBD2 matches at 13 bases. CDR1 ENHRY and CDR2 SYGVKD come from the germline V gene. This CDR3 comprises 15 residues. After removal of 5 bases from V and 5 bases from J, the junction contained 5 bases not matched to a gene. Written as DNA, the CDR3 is TGTGCCATCAGTAGAGGACTAGCGGGAGATGAGACCCAGTACTTC. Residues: CAISRGLAGDETQYF.

CDR3 protein: CATSRGVGEGAETQYF. The CDR3 nucleotides are TGTGCCACCAGCAGGGGGGTGGGGGAAGGGGCAGAGACCCAGTACTTC. The genes are TRBV15 and TRBJ2-5; D may correspond to TRBD1 or TRBD2 (5 bases each). The V end was cut by 3 bases, the J end by 4 bases, with 18 bases between. Looked up from germline, CDR1 is LNHNV and CDR2 is YYDKDF (reference sequence). This CDR3 has 16 amino acids.

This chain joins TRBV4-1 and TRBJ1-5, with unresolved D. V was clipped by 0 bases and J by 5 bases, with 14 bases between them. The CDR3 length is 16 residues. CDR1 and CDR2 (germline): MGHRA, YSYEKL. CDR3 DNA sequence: TGCGCCAGCAGCCAAGATAGTACAGTCAATTATCAGCCCCAGCATTTT. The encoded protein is CASSQDSTVNYQPQHF.

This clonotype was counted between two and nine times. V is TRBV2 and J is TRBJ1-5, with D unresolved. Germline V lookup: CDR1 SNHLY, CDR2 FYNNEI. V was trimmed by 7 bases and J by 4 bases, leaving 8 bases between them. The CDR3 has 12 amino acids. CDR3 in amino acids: CASNPENQPQHF. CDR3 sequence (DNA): TGTGCCAGCAACCCGGAGAATCAGCCCCAGCATTTT.